Each of the 23 T cell receptor beta chains below was sequenced from the same sample in a study of blood T cells in healthy people across ages. A second PCR of 7 to 11 cycles used a sample-barcoded 5' primer and a J-beta primer mix. TCRdb processed the 5' RACE reads anew with MiXCR; each CDR3 protein has one entry. The sample has about 1.6 million distinct CDR3 sequences, 34% seen once. Material: blood. These receptors were collected from a woman in her twenties or thirties in good health.

In the case of this clonotype: This may arise from a read error, as a much more abundant clone is one base away. This rearrangement joins TRBV4-1 to TRBJ2-7; D is ambiguous. V was clipped by 7 bases and J by 0 bases, with 16 bases between them. The CDR3 consists of 15 residues. The germline V gene encodes CDR1 MGHRA and CDR2 YSYEKL. This CDR3 reads CASNLYHRGSYEQYF. Written as DNA, the CDR3 is TGCGCCAGCAATCTTTACCACCGAGGCTCCTACGAGCAGTACTTC.

The chain links TRBV7-9 to TRBJ1-5; no reliable D call. CDR3 length: 16 residues. Deletions cut 1 base from V and 1 base from J, with 11 bases between. Per the germline V gene, CDR1 is SEHNR and CDR2 is FQNEAQ (reference sequence). The DNA of the CDR3 is TGTGCCAGCAGCTTAGGGGCAGGTAGGAGCAATCAGCCCCAGCATTTT. Translated: CASSLGAGRSNQPQHF.

This clonotype turned up a few times. V and J are TRBV5-1 and TRBJ1-1; possible D gene TRBD1, 6 bases. CDR3 length: 15 amino acids. Trimming left V 0 bases short and J 4 bases short, with 13 bases between. Germline loops: CDR1 SGHRS, CDR2 YFSETQ. CDR3 DNA sequence: TGCGCCAGCAGCTTGGTCGCCAGGGGTCCCACTGAAGCTTTCTTT. It translates to CASSLVARGPTEAFF.

The V gene is TRBV7-9, the J gene TRBJ2-7; D not resolved. The CDR3 sequence is 17 residues long. V lost 5 bases and J lost 2, with 22 bases in between. Germline-derived CDR1 and CDR2 are SEHNR and FQNEAQ (reference sequence). The CDR3 DNA follows: TGTGCCAGCAGCCGTCGGACGGATCCTCCAAACACCTACGAGCAGTACTTC. Its protein is CASSRRTDPPNTYEQYF.

A remark on this clonotype: The germline gene is not matched at one end of the junction; a read error may be the cause. The rearrangement joins TRBV12-3 or TRBV12-4 to TRBJ2-3, with unresolved D. This CDR3 is built from 12 residues. The CDR3, as DNA: TGTGCCAGCAGTTCTCATGAAGATATGCAGTATTTT. Protein: CASSSHEDMQYF.

The gene calls are TRBV5-8 and TRBJ2-6; D not certain. The CDR3 is 16 residues long. From germline, CDR1 is SGHTS and CDR2 YDEGEE. Trimming pared 0 bases from V and 0 bases from J, leaving 7 bases between. CDR3 region: CASSLEVFSGANVLTF. Here the CDR3 DNA reads TGTGCCAGCAGCTTGGAGGTTTTCTCTGGGGCCAACGTCCTGACTTTC.

The rearrangement links TRBV2 to TRBJ1-6; D is unresolved. The CDR3 totals 12 residues. Germline CDR1 is SNHLY and CDR2 is FYNNEI. The V end lost 4 bases, the J end lost 10 bases, and 8 bases lay between the germline ends. As DNA, the CDR3 is TGTGCCAGCAGTGTGGGCAGATCACCCCTCCACTTT. Its translation: CASSVGRSPLHF. The variable domain in full, completed from reference TRBV2 and TRBJ1-6, reads EPEVTQTPSHQVTQMGQEVILRCVPISNHLYFYWYRQILGQKVEFLVSFYNNEISEKSEIFDDQFSVERPDGSNFTLKIRSTKLEDSAMYFCASSVGRSPLHFGNGTRLTVT.

The V call is TRBV10-3, the J call TRBJ1-5; D unresolved. The V gene's germline CDR1 is ENHRY and CDR2 SYGVKD. CDR3 length equals 12 residues. The ends were cut back, 6 bases at V and 7 bases at J, with 10 bases in the middle. CDR3 in DNA: TGTGCCATCAGCATCCGGTCCCAGCCCCAGCATTTT. Translation gives CAISIRSQPQHF.

The genes are TRBV7-9 and TRBJ2-7, with D hard to call. This CDR3 has 13 residues. In germline, CDR1 is SEHNR, CDR2 FQNEAQ (reference sequence). The V and J ends lost 5 bases and 2 bases respectively, with 10 bases between them. CDR3 coding DNA: TGTGCCAGCAGCAAAAACCACGCCTACGAGCAGTACTTC. Its translation: CASSKNHAYEQYF. The full variable domain, rest sourced from reference TRBV7-9 and TRBJ2-7, is DTGVSQNPRHKITKRGQNVTFRCDPISEHNRLYWYRQTLGQGPEFLTYFQNEAQLEKSRLLSDRFSAERPKGSFSTLEIQRTEQGDSAMYLCASSKNHAYEQYFGPGTRLTVT.

This clonotype was counted only a few times. The chain joins TRBV30 to TRBJ2-1; 7 nucleotides agree with TRBD1. The J segment lost 4 bases and the V segment lost 0 bases, leaving 6 bases of the junction unmatched. CDR3 length: 15 residues. Germline assignment: CDR1 GTSNPN and CDR2 SVGIG (reference sequence). The CDR3 reads CAWSVRQGVYNEQFF. CDR3 in DNA: TGTGCCTGGAGTGTACGCCAGGGGGTATACAATGAGCAGTTCTTC.

This clonotype was picked up a small number of times. A much larger clone lies a single base off, so this may be a read error. The CDR3 sequence: CASSPPMGQGSYEQYF. The DNA for the CDR3 is TGTGCCAGCTCACCACCGATGGGACAGGGGAGCTACGAGCAGTACTTC. The V gene is TRBV18, the J gene TRBJ2-7; 10 nucleotides line up with TRBD1. V gave up 0 bases and J gave up 3 bases; unmatched junction bases: 5. The CDR3 covers 16 residues. The germline V gene encodes CDR1 KGHSH and CDR2 LQKENI.

This clonotype was observed once. Since a much larger clone is just one base distant, this may be a read error. The chain has TRBV9 and TRBJ2-6; a weak D match, TRBD1 (6 bases). Between the trimmed V and J ends, which lost 3 bases and 0 bases, there was a span of 13 bases. The CDR3 contains 17 residues. From germline, CDR1 is SGDLS and CDR2 YYNGEE. CDR3 in amino acids: CASSATGTSSGANVLTF. CDR3 sequence (DNA): TGTGCCAGCAGCGCAACAGGGACCAGCTCTGGGGCCAACGTCCTGACTTTC.

The V and J genes are TRBV9 and TRBJ2-5; TRBD1 matches at 9 bases. V lost 6 bases to trimming and J lost 4 bases; unmatched junction nucleotides: 7. Germline V gives CDR1 SGDLS, CDR2 YYNGEE. This CDR3 spans 14 amino acids. The CDR3 DNA is TGTGCCAGCAAAAGTGGGACAGGGACAGAGACCCAGTACTTC. The encoded protein is CASKSGTGTETQYF.

This rearrangement joins TRBV5-1 to TRBJ2-3, with 12 bases lining up with TRBD2. The V and J ends lost 6 bases and 5 bases, in that order; junction bases with no gene match: 4. CDR1 is SGHRS, CDR2 YFSETQ, per germline. The CDR3 is made up of 14 amino acids. CDR3 amino acids: CASTRTSGIDTQYF. Here the CDR3 DNA reads TGCGCCAGCACCCGGACTAGCGGGATAGATACGCAGTATTTT.

This clonotype was seen more than once but under ten times. The V and J genes are TRBV5-5 and TRBJ2-7; 7 nucleotides agree with TRBD1. CDR1 is SGHKS and CDR2 is YYEKEE in the germline V gene (reference sequence). The CDR3 length is 17 residues. V dropped 1 base and J dropped 0; count of bases not matched to a gene: 10. CDR3 sequence reads: CASSLLDLGQSSYEQYF. The CDR3 DNA reads TGTGCCAGCAGCTTGTTGGATTTGGGACAGAGCTCCTACGAGCAGTACTTC. Drawing the rest from reference TRBV5-5 and TRBJ2-7, the complete variable domain is DAGVTQSPTHLIKTRGQQVTLRCSPISGHKSVSWYQQVLGQGPQFIFQYYEKEERGRGNFPDRFSARQFPNYSSELNVNALLLGDSALYLCASSLLDLGQSSYEQYFGPGTRLTVT.

CDR3: CASSQQGLYGYTF. DNA for the CDR3: TGTGCCAGCAGTCAACAGGGCCTATATGGCTACACCTTC. The rearrangement links TRBV9 to TRBJ1-2; possible D gene TRBD1, 6 bases. The CDR3 covers 13 residues. Germline values: CDR1 SGDLS, CDR2 YYNGEE. V lost 5 bases to trimming and J lost 5 bases, with 13 bases between them.

The rearrangement links TRBV7-6 to TRBJ2-1; 8 nucleotides align to TRBD1. This CDR3 spans 16 amino acids. CDR1 and CDR2 from the germline V gene are SGHVS and FNYEAQ. V was pared by 5 bases and J by 3 bases, with 9 bases of the junction left unmatched. The CDR3: CASSATGGTLYNEQFF. The CDR3 DNA sequence: TGTGCCAGCAGCGCCACAGGGGGTACCCTCTACAATGAGCAGTTCTTC.

J is TRBJ2-7 and V is TRBV28; no reliable D call. V dropped 3 bases and J dropped 4 bases, with 13 bases sitting between them. CDR1 and CDR2 from the germline V gene are MDHEN and SYDVKM. This CDR3 has 14 residues. CDR3 protein: CASSLPLPRYEQYF. CDR3 bases: TGTGCCAGCAGTTTGCCTCTCCCAAGGTACGAGCAGTACTTC.

This clonotype was observed a handful of times. The rearrangement uses TRBV3-1 and TRBJ2-7; D is possibly TRBD1 (5 bases). Per the germline V gene, CDR1 is LGHDT and CDR2 is YNNKEL (reference sequence). The germline V and J ends were trimmed by 0 bases and 3 bases, with 12 bases remaining between them. CDR3 length equals 15 residues. The CDR3 is CASSQEVHRYYEQYF. The CDR3 DNA sequence: TGTGCCAGCAGCCAAGAAGTCCACAGGTACTACGAGCAGTACTTC.

This clonotype has only a few counts. One end of the junction varies from germline; a read error may be responsible. The chain links TRBV12-3 or TRBV12-4 to TRBJ1-6; tentatively, D is TRBD1 (6 bases). CDR3 length: 12 residues. The CDR3 region is CASSLGDTPLHF. The CDR3 bases are TGTGCCAGCAGCTTAGGGGACACACCCCTCCACTTT.

In this sample, this clonotype turned up a few times. This chain connects TRBV15 to TRBJ2-1, with 8 bases identical to TRBD2. Germline CDR1 is LNHNV and CDR2 is YYDKDF (reference sequence). The CDR3 extends over 15 amino acids. Germline trimming cut 2 bases from V and 9 bases from J; bases unmatched to any gene: 9. The CDR3 nucleotides read TGTGCCACCAGCAGACCTAGCGGGCCCCTCGGTGAGCAGTTCTTC. Its protein is CATSRPSGPLGEQFF.

This clonotype was seen only a few times. This chain links TRBV10-3 with TRBJ2-5; 7 bases agree with TRBD1. V gave up 3 bases and J gave up 0 bases; unmatched junction bases: 1. This CDR3 is 14 amino acids long. In germline, CDR1 is ENHRY, CDR2 SYGVKD. The CDR3 DNA is TGTGCCATCAGTGAAGGGACAGACCAAGAGACCCAGTACTTC. As protein: CAISEGTDQETQYF.

The V and J genes are TRBV3-1 and TRBJ1-1; D not resolved. Germline V gene lookup returns CDR1 LGHDT and CDR2 YNNKEL (reference sequence). V was cut by 2 bases and J by 3 bases, with 10 bases left in between. The CDR3 is 14 amino acids. The CDR3 sequence: CASSQNIGYTEAFF. Written as DNA, the CDR3 is TGTGCCAGCAGCCAAAATATAGGGTACACTGAAGCTTTCTTT.